The 21 T cell receptor beta chains below come from one sample, sequenced in a study of blood T cell repertoires in COVID-19. Clones were sequenced by immunoSEQ multiplex PCR, and TCRdb holds only the in-frame ones, with some missing. The sample contains roughly 250,000 clones, roughly 90% of which appear only once. Sequencing was performed on PBMCs or T cells enriched from blood (not recorded which). These receptors all stem from a woman aged 25 to 39 with acute COVID-19.

This chain joins TRBV5-1 and TRBJ2-1, with 10 bases identical to TRBD2. This CDR3 has 17 amino acids. The V segment lost 4 bases and the J segment 0 bases; nucleotides outside the gene matches: 7. CDR1 and CDR2 (germline): SGHRS, YFSETQ. The CDR3 loop reads CASSPGVAGGSYNEQFF. The CDR3 DNA is TGCGCCAGCAGCCCCGGGGTAGCGGGGGGCTCCTACAATGAGCAGTTCTTC.

This chain links TRBV19 with TRBJ1-4; D is unresolved. The CDR3 covers 17 residues. The germline V gene has CDR1 LNHDA and CDR2 SQIVND (reference sequence). V lost 6 bases to trimming and J lost 0 bases, with 17 bases between them. The CDR3 spells CASSRNSEVATNEKLFF. The CDR3 nucleotides are TGTGCCAGTAGCAGAAATAGTGAGGTTGCAACTAATGAAAAACTGTTTTTT.

The CDR3 loop is CASSQVVGLGANEQFF. The CDR3, as DNA: TGTGCCAGCAGCCAAGTCGTAGGACTGGGGGCAAATGAGCAGTTCTTC. J is TRBJ2-1 and V is TRBV3-1 (or the pseudogene TRBV3-2), with a possible D match to TRBD1 (6 bases). The V end lost 1 base, the J end lost 7 bases, and 17 bases lay between the germline ends. Germline V gene lookup returns CDR1 LGHDT and CDR2 YNNKEL (reference sequence). CDR3 size: 16 residues.

This chain joins TRBV6-5 and TRBJ2-5; 10 bases align to TRBD1. Germline V gene data show CDR1 as MNHEY and CDR2 as SVGAGI. The CDR3 loop spans 14 amino acids. V gave up 2 bases and J gave up 5 bases; unmatched junction bases: 2. CDR3 coding DNA: TGTGCCAGCAGTTACGGGACAGGGGTTGAGACCCAGTACTTC. Its translation: CASSYGTGVETQYF.

The chain couples TRBV18 to TRBJ2-3, with unresolved D. CDR1 is KGHSH and CDR2 is LQKENI in the germline V gene. Deletions cut 3 bases from V and 10 bases from J, with 14 bases between. CDR3 length: 13 amino acids. The CDR3, as DNA: TGTGCCAGCTCACCTTCCTCGCGGAGTCCGCAGTATTTT. Translation: CASSPSSRSPQYF.

This chain connects TRBV28 to TRBJ2-7; 14 bases are shared with TRBD2. The V gene's germline CDR1 is MDHEN and CDR2 SYDVKM. Losses at the gene ends were 6 bases for V and 2 bases for J; bases not matched to a gene: 3. This CDR3 comprises 15 residues. CDR3 bases: TGTGCCAGCAGGGGGGGACTAGCGGGAGCCTACGAGCAGTACTTC. Its translation: CASRGGLAGAYEQYF.

The rearrangement uses TRBV28 and TRBJ2-7, with 7 bases fitting TRBD1. Per germline, CDR1 MDHEN and CDR2 SYDVKM. V trimming: 6 bases; J trimming: 0 bases; junction bases outside the gene matches: 5. The CDR3 loop spans 14 amino acids. The CDR3, as DNA: TGTGCCAGCAGAGAGACAGGGAGCTCCTACGAGCAGTACTTC. It is translated as CASRETGSSYEQYF.

The rearrangement uses TRBV11-2 and TRBJ2-7; D is unclear. CDR3 length: 15 amino acids. Germline assignment: CDR1 SGHAT and CDR2 FQNNGV. The ends were cut back, 1 base at V and 3 bases at J, with 13 bases in the middle. For the CDR3, the DNA is TGTGCCAGCAGCTTAGCAGGATTCATCGGCTACGAGCAGTACTTC. It is translated as CASSLAGFIGYEQYF.

In the case of this clone: Its ends do not fully match the called genes, so a read error is possible. The chain uses TRBV7-7 and TRBJ2-1; 13 bases are shared with TRBD2. Germline assignment: CDR1 SSHAT and CDR2 FNYEAQ (reference sequence). CDR3 length: 15 amino acids. In DNA, the CDR3 is TGTGCTAGCAGCCGGACTAGCGGGAGTAACAATGAGCAGTTCTTC. Residues: CASSRTSGSNNEQFF.

The chain couples TRBV7-9 to TRBJ1-1; D remains unclear. Trimming took off 3 bases at V and 1 base at J, with 6 bases between the two ends. CDR1 is SEHNR, CDR2 FQNEAQ, per germline (reference sequence). The CDR3 totals 13 residues. CDR3 sequence: CASSLRANTEAFF. Here the CDR3 DNA reads TGTGCCAGCAGCTTGAGGGCGAACACTGAAGCTTTCTTT.

The rearrangement links TRBV9 to TRBJ2-1; 10 bases are a match to TRBD2. The ends lost 7 bases at V and 1 base at J; junction bases unmatched: 5. The CDR3 extends over 15 amino acids. Germline-derived CDR1 and CDR2 are SGDLS and YYNGEE. CDR3 amino acids: CASGGLADSYNEQFF. The CDR3 bases are TGTGCCAGCGGCGGACTAGCGGATTCCTACAATGAGCAGTTCTTC. The variable domain in full, with the rest retrieved from reference TRBV9 and TRBJ2-1, is DSGVTQTPKHLITATGQRVTLRCSPRSGDLSVYWYQQSLDQGLQFLIQYYNGEERAKGNILERFSAQQFPDLHSELNLSSLELGDSALYFCASGGLADSYNEQFFGPGTRLTVL.

The chain is built from TRBV20-1 and TRBJ1-5, with 7 bases that match TRBD1. Germline-derived CDR1 and CDR2 are DFQATT and SNEGSKA (reference sequence). The ends lost 3 bases at V and 1 base at J; junction bases unmatched: 6. The CDR3 is 15 residues long. CDR3 in amino acids: CSASRTGASNQPQHF. In DNA, the CDR3 is TGCAGTGCTAGTAGAACAGGGGCGAGCAATCAGCCCCAGCATTTT.

The V call is TRBV9, the J call TRBJ1-2; D is uncertain. The CDR3 totals 15 residues. Trimming took off 0 bases at V and 0 bases at J, with 9 bases between the two ends. Per the germline V gene, CDR1 is SGDLS and CDR2 is YYNGEE. The CDR3 region is CASSVGSQANYGYTF. In nucleotides, the CDR3 is TGTGCCAGCAGCGTAGGTAGTCAAGCTAACTATGGCTACACCTTC. Full variable domain (outside the CDR3, taken from reference TRBV9 and TRBJ1-2): DSGVTQTPKHLITATGQRVTLRCSPRSGDLSVYWYQQSLDQGLQFLIQYYNGEERAKGNILERFSAQQFPDLHSELNLSSLELGDSALYFCASSVGSQANYGYTFGSGTRLTVV.

The chain carries TRBV14 and TRBJ1-4; D is unclear. Trimming shortened V by 4 bases and J by 0 bases, and 12 bases separated the two germline ends. The CDR3 contains 16 residues. The germline CDR1 and CDR2 sequences are SGHDN and FVKESK. CDR3 sequence: CASSPLRLATNEKLFF. In DNA form, the CDR3 reads TGTGCCAGCAGCCCCCTGAGGCTTGCAACTAATGAAAAACTGTTTTTT.

The V gene is TRBV5-1, the J gene TRBJ1-6; 10 bases agree with TRBD1. CDR3 size: 14 residues. With 4 bases clipped from V and 8 bases from J, the junction kept 3 bases outside the gene matches. Per germline, CDR1 SGHRS and CDR2 YFSETQ. CDR3 residues: CASSAGQGDSPLHF. DNA of the CDR3: TGCGCCAGCAGCGCTGGACAGGGGGATTCACCCCTCCACTTT.

This chain joins TRBV7-3 and TRBJ2-5, with D tentatively TRBD1 (6 bases). V gave up 4 bases and J gave up 2 bases, with 14 bases separating them. This CDR3 is 15 amino acids long. Germline lookup yields CDR1 SGHTA and CDR2 FQGTGA. The CDR3 reads CASSSGQRSQETQYF. The CDR3 DNA follows: TGTGCCAGCAGCTCCGGACAGCGCTCGCAAGAGACCCAGTACTTC.

The CDR3 region has the DNA TGTGCCAGCAGCTTAGATCGGGGAGGGAGATACGAGCAGTACTTC. It is translated as CASSLDRGGRYEQYF. The chain employs TRBV11-2 and TRBJ2-7; 7 positions agree with TRBD2. V shed 0 bases, J shed 4 bases, and the junction held 6 bases outside the gene matches. CDR3 length equals 15 residues. CDR1 SGHAT and CDR2 FQNNGV come from the germline V gene.

The chain has TRBV6-1 and TRBJ2-5; 7 bases are shared with TRBD1. This CDR3 region has 15 residues. V shed 2 bases, J shed 6 bases, and the junction held 9 bases outside the gene matches. Germline V gene sequence: CDR1 MNHNS, CDR2 SASEGT. The CDR3 here is CASSERETGIQTQYF. CDR3 coding DNA: TGTGCCAGCAGTGAAAGGGAGACAGGGATACAGACCCAGTACTTC.

This chain joins TRBV29-1 and TRBJ1-1, with 9 bases that match TRBD1. Germline assignment: CDR1 SQVTM and CDR2 ANQGSEA. The CDR3 consists of 12 residues. The J segment lost 7 bases and the V segment lost 7 bases, leaving 7 bases of the junction unmatched. The CDR3 region has the DNA TGCAGCGCCGGGACAGGGCCCTATGAAGCTTTCTTT. It is translated as CSAGTGPYEAFF.

This chain links TRBV3-1 (or the pseudogene TRBV3-2) with TRBJ2-2, with D possibly matching TRBD1 (6 bases). V lost 4 bases and J lost 1, with 13 bases in between. This CDR3 is 16 amino acids long. Germline V gene data show CDR1 as LGHDT and CDR2 as YNNKEL (reference sequence). The CDR3 DNA follows: TGTGCCAGCAGCCTCTTACAGGGTCGGAACACCGGGGAGCTGTTTTTT. It translates to CASSLLQGRNTGELFF.

This clone was detected many times. This sequence joins TRBV11-2 and TRBJ2-2, with 8 nucleotides matching TRBD2. V gave up 3 bases and J gave up 6 bases; unmatched junction bases: 3. CDR1 is SGHAT and CDR2 is FQNNGV in the germline V gene. The CDR3 covers 14 residues. The CDR3 sequence is CASSFGLASGELFF. As DNA, the CDR3 is TGTGCCAGCAGCTTCGGACTAGCTTCCGGGGAGCTGTTTTTT.